The 2 T cell receptor beta chains given below trace back to one sample, sequenced in a study of blood T cell repertoires in COVID-19. The assay was immunoSEQ multiplex PCR, and TCRdb's table has in-frame clones only and misses some. This sample carries some 250,000 clones, 75% to 90% of them seen once, and the ten largest clones take around 6.9%. Sequencing used peripheral blood. Receptor source: a man aged 55 to 70 who had recovered from COVID-19.

This chain uses TRBV4-1 with TRBJ2-1; TRBD1 agrees at 7 bases. CDR3 length: 16 amino acids. Germline assignment: CDR1 MGHRA and CDR2 YSYEKL. Trimming at V came to 4 bases and at J to 6 bases, leaving 12 bases not matched to a gene. The CDR3 loop reads CASSPRQGLPPNEQFF. In nucleotides, the CDR3 is TGCGCCAGCAGCCCCCGACAGGGCTTACCCCCCAATGAGCAGTTCTTC.

This chain links TRBV5-5 with TRBJ1-5, with D tentatively TRBD1 (5 bases). The CDR3 consists of 14 residues. In germline, CDR1 is SGHKS, CDR2 YYEKEE (reference sequence). Trimming took 1 base from V and 6 from J, leaving 11 bases between them. As DNA, the CDR3 is TGTGCCAGCAGCTTGTGGCAGGGAGGTCAGCCCCAGCATTTT. This encodes CASSLWQGGQPQHF.